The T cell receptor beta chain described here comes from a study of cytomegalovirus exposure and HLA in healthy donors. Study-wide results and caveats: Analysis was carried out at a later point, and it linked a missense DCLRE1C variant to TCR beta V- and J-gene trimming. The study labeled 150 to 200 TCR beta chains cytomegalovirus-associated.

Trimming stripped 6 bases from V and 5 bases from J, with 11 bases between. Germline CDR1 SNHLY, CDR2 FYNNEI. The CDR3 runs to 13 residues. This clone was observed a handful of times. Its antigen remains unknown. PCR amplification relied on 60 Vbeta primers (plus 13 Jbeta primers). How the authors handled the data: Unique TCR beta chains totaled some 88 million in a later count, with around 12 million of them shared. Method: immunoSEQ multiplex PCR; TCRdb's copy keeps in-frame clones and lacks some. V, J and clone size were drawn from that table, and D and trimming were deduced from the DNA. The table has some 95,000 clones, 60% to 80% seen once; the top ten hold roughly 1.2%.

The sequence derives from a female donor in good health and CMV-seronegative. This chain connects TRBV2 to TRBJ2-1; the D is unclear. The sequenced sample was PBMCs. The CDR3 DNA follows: TGTGCCAGCAGCGTAGAAAGAGACAATGAGCAGTTCTTC. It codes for CASSVERDNEQFF.